The clone carrying this T cell receptor beta chain was detected only a few times. TCRdb passed the RACE reads through MiXCR, listing each CDR3 protein once. This table holds 95,000 to 150,000 distinct CDR3 sequences, approximately 13% found once. The entry originates in a study of human T cells and chemical hapten exposure. Time point: pre-sensitization, week 0. The treatment here: therapeutic diphenylcyclopropenone sensitization with weekly scalp DPC. This CDR3 has 13 residues. From germline, CDR1 is SGHRS and CDR2 YFSETQ. V was cut by 0 bases and J by 1 base, with 4 bases left in between. V and J are TRBV5-1 and TRBJ1-2; D not resolved. The sample consisted of whole blood, taken in connection with sensitization to the hapten diphenylcyclopropenone (DPC). The TCR was taken from a woman aged 18-29 years with alopecia areata. Some clones in this sample may be carry-over from other donors' samples. The CDR3: CASSLGVNYGYTF. The CDR3 DNA sequence: TGCGCCAGCAGCTTGGGAGTTAACTATGGCTACACCTTC.